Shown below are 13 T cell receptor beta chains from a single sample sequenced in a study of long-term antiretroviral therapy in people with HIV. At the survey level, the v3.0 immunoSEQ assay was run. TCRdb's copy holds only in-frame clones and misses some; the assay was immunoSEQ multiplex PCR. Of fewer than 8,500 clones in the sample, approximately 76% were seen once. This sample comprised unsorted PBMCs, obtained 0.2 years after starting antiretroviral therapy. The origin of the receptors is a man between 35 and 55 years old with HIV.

The CDR3 here is CASSFSGSYEQYF. DNA for the CDR3: TGTGCCAGCAGCTTCTCGGGCAGTTACGAGCAGTACTTC. The chain uses TRBV7-4 and TRBJ2-7; D gene unclear. V shed 3 bases and J shed 4 bases, with 10 bases lying between them. Germline V gives CDR1 SGHVT, CDR2 SQSDAQ. CDR3 length: 13 amino acids.

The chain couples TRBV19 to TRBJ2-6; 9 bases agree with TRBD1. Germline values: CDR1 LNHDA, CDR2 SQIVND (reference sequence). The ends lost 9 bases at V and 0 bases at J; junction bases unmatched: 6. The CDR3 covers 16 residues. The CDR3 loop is CASRDRALSGANVLTF. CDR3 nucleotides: TGTGCCAGCCGGGACAGGGCCCTCTCTGGGGCCAACGTCCTGACTTTC.

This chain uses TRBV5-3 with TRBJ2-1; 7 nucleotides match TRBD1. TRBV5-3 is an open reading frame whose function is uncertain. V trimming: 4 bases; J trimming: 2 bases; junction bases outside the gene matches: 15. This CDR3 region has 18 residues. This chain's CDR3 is CARSGSLQGLLAYNEQFF. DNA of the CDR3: TGTGCCAGAAGCGGCTCCTTACAGGGGCTCCTCGCCTACAATGAGCAGTTCTTC.

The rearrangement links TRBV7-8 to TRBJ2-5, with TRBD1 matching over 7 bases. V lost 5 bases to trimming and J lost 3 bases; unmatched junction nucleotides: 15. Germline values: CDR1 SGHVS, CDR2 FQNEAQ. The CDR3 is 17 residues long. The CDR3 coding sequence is TGTGCCAGCAGCCCGGAGCGGATACAGGGGTTTAAAGAGACCCAGTACTTC. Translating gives CASSPERIQGFKETQYF.

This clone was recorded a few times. The CDR3 spells CASSLNTEAFF. In DNA, the CDR3 is TGCGCCAGCAGCTTAAACACTGAAGCTTTCTTT. V usage is TRBV5-1 and J usage is TRBJ1-1; D not certain. The CDR3 has 11 amino acids. Germline assignment: CDR1 SGHRS and CDR2 YFSETQ. V gave up 2 bases and J gave up 2 bases, with 1 base separating them.

The CDR3 loop reads CAWSHSGTGAFF. The CDR3 bases are TGTGCCTGGTCCCACTCCGGGACAGGGGCTTTCTTT. This chain connects TRBV30 to TRBJ1-1, with TRBD1 matching 9 bases. The CDR3 length is 12 residues. The V and J ends lost 5 bases and 11 bases, in that order; junction bases with no gene match: 9. Germline loops: CDR1 GTSNPN, CDR2 SVGIG (reference sequence).

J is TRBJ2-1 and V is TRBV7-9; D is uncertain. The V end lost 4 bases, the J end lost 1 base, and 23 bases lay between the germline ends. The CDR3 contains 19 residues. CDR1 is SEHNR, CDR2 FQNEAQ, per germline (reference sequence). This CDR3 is CASSSINTAFVESYNEQFF. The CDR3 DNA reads TGTGCCAGCAGCTCCATAAATACAGCATTTGTCGAATCCTACAATGAGCAGTTCTTC.

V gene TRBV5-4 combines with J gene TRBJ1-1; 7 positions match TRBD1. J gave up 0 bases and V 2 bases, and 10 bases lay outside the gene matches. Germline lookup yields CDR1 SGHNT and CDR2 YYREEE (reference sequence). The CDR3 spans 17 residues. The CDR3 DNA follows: TGTGCCAGCAGCTTTTTTTCGGGACAGACTATGAACACTGAAGCTTTCTTT. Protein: CASSFFSGQTMNTEAFF.

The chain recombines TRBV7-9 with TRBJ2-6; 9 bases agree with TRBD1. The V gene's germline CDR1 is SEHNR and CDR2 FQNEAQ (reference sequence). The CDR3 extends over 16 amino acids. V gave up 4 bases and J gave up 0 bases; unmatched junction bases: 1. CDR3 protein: CASSSTGGSGANVLTF. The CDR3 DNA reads TGTGCCAGCAGCTCGACAGGGGGCTCTGGGGCCAACGTCCTGACTTTC.

The CDR3 sequence: CAWSVGPGLRAFF. The CDR3 bases are TGTGCCTGGAGTGTAGGACCAGGTCTTAGAGCTTTCTTT. The chain couples TRBV30 to TRBJ1-1; D unclear. Germline V lookup: CDR1 GTSNPN, CDR2 SVGIG (reference sequence). The CDR3 contains 13 residues. The V end was cut by 0 bases, the J end by 10 bases, with 15 bases between.

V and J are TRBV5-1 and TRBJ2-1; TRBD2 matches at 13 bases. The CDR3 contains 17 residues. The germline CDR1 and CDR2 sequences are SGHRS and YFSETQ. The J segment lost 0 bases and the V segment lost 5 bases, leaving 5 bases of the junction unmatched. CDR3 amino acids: CASRPGLAGFSYNEQFF. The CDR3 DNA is TGCGCCAGCAGACCGGGACTAGCGGGGTTCTCCTACAATGAGCAGTTCTTC. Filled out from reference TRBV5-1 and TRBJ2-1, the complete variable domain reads KAGVTQTPRYLIKTRGQQVTLSCSPISGHRSVSWYQQTPGQGLQFLFEYFSETQRNKGNFPGRFSGRQFSNSRSEMNVSTLELGDSALYLCASRPGLAGFSYNEQFFGPGTRLTVL.

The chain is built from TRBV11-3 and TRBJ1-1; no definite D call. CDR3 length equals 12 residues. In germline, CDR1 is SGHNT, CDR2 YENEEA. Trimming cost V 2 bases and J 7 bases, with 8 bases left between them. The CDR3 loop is CASSLTAHEAFF. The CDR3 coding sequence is TGTGCCAGCAGCTTAACGGCACATGAAGCTTTCTTT.

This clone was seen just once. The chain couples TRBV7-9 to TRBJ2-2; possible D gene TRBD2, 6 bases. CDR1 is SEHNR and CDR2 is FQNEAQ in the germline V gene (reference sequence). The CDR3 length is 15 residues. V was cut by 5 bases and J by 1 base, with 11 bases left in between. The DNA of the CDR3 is TGTGCCAGCAGCCCCAGGAGGGTGAACACCGGGGAGCTGTTTTTT. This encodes CASSPRRVNTGELFF.